These 24 T cell receptor beta chains originate from one sample sequenced in a study of PD-L1 blockade in urothelial cancer (dated by TCRdb to about 2017). The library was built by means of the immunoSEQ multiplex PCR assay. TCRdb provides this immuneACCESS table in a form limited to in-frame rearrangements. Some clones are lacking; in checked studies, under half of them reflect an unresolved V gene, and why the rest are absent is not known. Within this sample are 35,000 to 50,000 clones, with approximately 77% of them counted one time only. The ten largest make up roughly 2.6% of the sample. Sequenced here: PBMCs, sampled around atezolizumab (anti-PD-L1) treatment. The receptors originated from a man in his sixties or seventies with urothelial cancer.

V gene TRBV7-2 combines with J gene TRBJ2-3, with 11 positions matching TRBD2. The J segment lost 5 bases and the V segment lost 1 base, leaving 5 bases of the junction unmatched. CDR1 SGHTA and CDR2 FQGNSA come from the germline V gene. The CDR3 has 16 residues. The CDR3 DNA reads as TGTGCCAGCAGCTTAGAATTGCTAGCGGGAGGAGATACGCAGTATTTT. This gives the protein CASSLELLAGGDTQYF.

This chain links TRBV5-4 with TRBJ2-7, with TRBD2 identical over 12 bases. The CDR3 contains 15 residues. V was pared by 6 bases and J by 5 bases, with 9 bases of the junction left unmatched. The germline gives CDR1 SGHNT, CDR2 YYREEE (reference sequence). The CDR3 is CASTPGLAGPNEQYF. The CDR3 nucleotides are TGTGCCAGCACCCCCGGACTAGCGGGGCCCAACGAGCAGTACTTC.

V gene TRBV4-1 combines with J gene TRBJ1-1, with 9 bases fitting TRBD1. Per germline, CDR1 MGHRA and CDR2 YSYEKL. The CDR3 spans 14 residues. Germline trimming cut 6 bases from V and 4 bases from J; bases unmatched to any gene: 6. The CDR3 here is CASRTGGRPTEAFF. The CDR3 DNA follows: TGCGCCAGCAGGACAGGGGGACGTCCCACTGAAGCTTTCTTT.

The chain uses TRBV11-2 and TRBJ2-1; the D gene is possibly TRBD1 (6 bases). CDR1 is SGHAT and CDR2 is FQNNGV in the germline V gene. The V end lost 4 bases, the J end lost 12 bases, and 13 bases lay between the germline ends. CDR3 size: 12 residues. The CDR3 bases are TGTGCCAGCAGCTCTGACCGCAGGGGGCAGTTCTTC. Protein: CASSSDRRGQFF. The variable domain in full, completed from reference TRBV11-2 and TRBJ2-1, reads EAGVAQSPRYKIIEKRQSVAFWCNPISGHATLYWYQQILGQGPKLLIQFQNNGVVDDSQLPKDRFSAERLKGVDSTLKIQPAKLEDSAVYLCASSSDRRGQFFGPGTRLTVL.

This chain connects TRBV5-4 to TRBJ1-1; the match to TRBD1 covers 12 bases. The CDR3 loop spans 15 amino acids. J was trimmed by 6 bases and V by 2 bases; bases with no gene match: 5. From germline, CDR1 is SGHNT and CDR2 YYREEE (reference sequence). The CDR3 is CASSFAGTGGSEAFF. The CDR3 nucleotides are TGTGCCAGCAGCTTCGCCGGGACAGGGGGCTCTGAAGCTTTCTTT.

This chain links TRBV5-4 with TRBJ2-4; 10 positions match TRBD2. Unmatched junction bases numbered 0, after V lost 0 bases and J lost 0 bases. This CDR3 has 16 residues. Looked up from germline, CDR1 is SGHNT and CDR2 is YYREEE (reference sequence). CDR3 sequence: CASSLGLAGAKNIQYF. CDR3 DNA: TGTGCCAGCAGCTTGGGACTAGCGGGAGCCAAAAACATTCAGTACTTC.

This chain links TRBV11-2 with TRBJ2-5, with TRBD2 identical over 8 bases. From germline, CDR1 is SGHAT and CDR2 FQNNGV. The V gene end was trimmed by 1 base and the J gene end by 4 bases; junction bases not matched to a gene: 8. This CDR3 is 16 amino acids long. The CDR3 here is CASSLGGAGDGETQYF. CDR3 in DNA: TGTGCCAGCAGCTTAGGGGGAGCGGGAGACGGAGAGACCCAGTACTTC.

This clone was detected many times. V gene TRBV29-1 combines with J gene TRBJ2-2; tentative D call: TRBD2 (6 bases). This CDR3 comprises 14 residues. V was clipped by 5 bases and J by 3 bases, with 13 bases between them. Germline lookup yields CDR1 SQVTM and CDR2 ANQGSEA. This chain's CDR3 is CSVRSGGDTGELFF. The CDR3 nucleotides are TGCAGCGTTCGTAGCGGAGGAGACACCGGGGAGCTGTTTTTT.

CDR3 nucleotide sequence: TGTGCCTGGAGCCCCGGTAACGGGAACACTGAAGCTTTCTTT. This encodes CAWSPGNGNTEAFF. This chain links TRBV30 with TRBJ1-1; the D is unclear. CDR1 and CDR2 from the germline V gene are GTSNPN and SVGIG (reference sequence). V lost 3 bases, J lost 1 base, and 12 bases lay in between. The CDR3 consists of 14 residues.

This chain joins TRBV6-1 and TRBJ2-1; perhaps TRBD2 as D (5 bases). The CDR3 spans 14 residues. Between the trimmed V and J ends, which lost 1 base and 1 base, there was a span of 5 bases. The germline V gene encodes CDR1 MNHNS and CDR2 SASEGT. CDR3 in amino acids: CASSEERSYNEQFF. Written as DNA, the CDR3 is TGTGCCAGCAGTGAAGAGCGGTCCTACAATGAGCAGTTCTTC.

The chain links TRBV28 to TRBJ2-1; 8 nucleotides line up with TRBD1. Per the germline V gene, CDR1 is MDHEN and CDR2 is SYDVKM. CDR3 length equals 16 residues. With V trimmed by 5 bases and J by 5 bases, 11 bases remained unmatched. The CDR3 DNA sequence: TGTGCCAGCAGTGTCTTTGGGGACAGGCGAGACAATGAGCAGTTCTTC. Its protein product is CASSVFGDRRDNEQFF.

As for this clone: This sample includes further DNA sequences coding for the same CDR3. J is TRBJ2-3 and V is TRBV9; 10 bases agree with TRBD2. V lost 2 bases, J lost 6 bases, and 15 bases stayed unmatched. The CDR3 contains 18 residues. CDR1 and CDR2 (germline): SGDLS, YYNGEE. CDR3 loop: CASSVGGLAGDESDTQYF. CDR3 DNA sequence: TGTGCCAGCAGCGTGGGCGGGCTAGCGGGAGATGAGTCGGATACGCAGTATTTT.

The chain combines TRBV28 with TRBJ2-2, with TRBD1 as a possible D gene (5 bases). The V end lost 3 bases, the J end lost 2 bases, and 7 bases lay between the germline ends. The CDR3 totals 14 residues. Per germline, CDR1 MDHEN and CDR2 SYDVKM. CDR3 sequence: CASSLTDNTGELFF. The CDR3 DNA sequence: TGTGCCAGCAGTTTGACAGATAACACCGGGGAGCTGTTTTTT. The entire variable domain, with the rest obtained from reference TRBV28 and TRBJ2-2, is as follows: DVKVTQSSRYLVKRTGEKVFLECVQDMDHENMFWYRQDPGLGLRLIYFSYDVKMKEKGDIPEGYSVSREKKERFSLILESASTNQTSMYLCASSLTDNTGELFFGEGSRLTVL.

The chain combines TRBV28 with TRBJ1-2; TRBD1 matches 7 bases. Germline CDR1 is MDHEN and CDR2 is SYDVKM. The CDR3 loop spans 13 amino acids. The junction had 6 bases not matched to a gene; V was cut back by 6 bases and J by 5 bases. The CDR3 loop is CASSPTGRYGYTF. As DNA, the CDR3 is TGTGCCAGCAGCCCGACAGGGAGATATGGCTACACCTTC.

The chain employs TRBV19 and TRBJ2-1, with D perhaps TRBD1 (5 bases). The CDR3 consists of 15 residues. Germline V CDR1 and CDR2: LNHDA, SQIVND (reference sequence). Trimming took off 6 bases at V and 0 bases at J, with 12 bases between the two ends. The CDR3 loop reads CASSYQGGSYNEQFF. CDR3 DNA: TGTGCCAGTAGCTACCAGGGTGGCTCCTACAATGAGCAGTTCTTC.

The rearrangement links TRBV10-3 to TRBJ2-3, with D possibly TRBD2 on 5 matching bases. Trimming shortened V by 0 bases and J by 6 bases, and 10 bases separated the two germline ends. Germline values: CDR1 ENHRY, CDR2 SYGVKD. CDR3 length: 14 residues. CDR3 amino acids: CAISESGEGDTQYF. DNA of the CDR3: TGTGCCATCAGTGAGTCCGGGGAAGGCGATACGCAGTATTTT.

J is TRBJ1-1 and V is TRBV14; D is possibly TRBD1 (6 bases). V lost 4 bases and J lost 4, with 22 bases in between. Looked up from germline, CDR1 is SGHDN and CDR2 is FVKESK. CDR3 length: 17 amino acids. CDR3 protein: CASSRWGGVRASTEAFF. CDR3 coding DNA: TGTGCCAGCAGCCGGTGGGGGGGCGTGAGGGCCAGCACTGAAGCTTTCTTT.

This clone is a singleton in its sample. The chain is built from TRBV4-3 and TRBJ2-3; D gene uncertain. V was cut by 2 bases and J by 5 bases, with 14 bases left in between. Germline assignment: CDR1 LGHNA and CDR2 YSLEER. CDR3 size: 15 residues. The DNA of the CDR3 is TGCGCCAGCAGCCAAACCCGAAGAGATGTAGATACGCAGTATTTT. Its translation is CASSQTRRDVDTQYF.

This rearrangement joins TRBV19 to TRBJ2-7; D remains unclear. The germline CDR1 and CDR2 sequences are LNHDA and SQIVND (reference sequence). V dropped 4 bases and J dropped 5 bases, with 18 bases sitting between them. The CDR3 extends over 15 amino acids. This CDR3 is CASSNLLLGSHEQYF. Here the CDR3 DNA reads TGTGCCAGTAGTAATCTGTTGTTAGGTAGCCACGAGCAGTACTTC.

This chain joins TRBV15 and TRBJ1-4; no definite D call. The CDR3 contains 15 residues. V lost 5 bases to trimming and J lost 3 bases, with 13 bases between them. From germline, CDR1 is LNHNV and CDR2 YYDKDF (reference sequence). This chain's CDR3 is CATSVTANPNEKLFF. The CDR3 nucleotides are TGTGCCACCAGCGTTACAGCTAACCCTAATGAAAAACTGTTTTTT.

This clone was observed once. This chain joins TRBV5-1 and TRBJ1-4, with TRBD1 as a possible D gene (6 bases). Per the germline V gene, CDR1 is SGHRS and CDR2 is YFSETQ. The CDR3 length is 14 residues. V shed 2 bases and J shed 8 bases, with 13 bases lying between them. CDR3 bases: TGCGCCAGCAGCTTAGGTGGGGGCGCGGAAAAACTGTTTTTT. It yields the protein CASSLGGGAEKLFF. The variable domain in full, with the rest retrieved from reference TRBV5-1 and TRBJ1-4, is KAGVTQTPRYLIKTRGQQVTLSCSPISGHRSVSWYQQTPGQGLQFLFEYFSETQRNKGNFPGRFSGRQFSNSRSEMNVSTLELGDSALYLCASSLGGGAEKLFFGSGTQLSVL.

The gene calls are TRBV9 and TRBJ2-1; 11 bases fit TRBD2. This CDR3 has 15 residues. In germline, CDR1 is SGDLS, CDR2 YYNGEE. Losses at the gene ends were 7 bases for V and 7 bases for J; bases not matched to a gene: 10. The CDR3 loop reads CASEPVTSGINEQFF. As DNA, the CDR3 is TGTGCCAGCGAGCCAGTGACTAGCGGGATAAATGAGCAGTTCTTC.

This clone appeared a single time. This chain joins TRBV2 and TRBJ2-3; 8 bases are a match to TRBD2. The CDR3 spans 15 residues. The V segment lost 4 bases and the J segment 2 bases; nucleotides outside the gene matches: 5. Germline CDR1 SNHLY, CDR2 FYNNEI. Written as DNA, the CDR3 is TGTGCCAGCAGTGGGGCTAGCGGGTTCACAGATACGCAGTATTTT. Its translation is CASSGASGFTDTQYF.

The CDR3 protein is CASTDRGPNTGELFF. In nucleotides, the CDR3 is TGTGCCAGCACCGACAGGGGACCGAACACCGGGGAGCTGTTTTTT. The rearrangement links TRBV11-3 to TRBJ2-2; 8 nucleotides match TRBD1. The CDR3 has 15 amino acids. After removal of 7 bases from V and 0 bases from J, the junction contained 4 bases not matched to a gene. The V gene's germline CDR1 is SGHNT and CDR2 YENEEA.